Each of the 25 T cell receptor beta chains below was sequenced from the same sample in a study of regulatory T cells in long-lasting Graves disease. According to the study, TCR beta libraries were built with iRepertoire HTBI primers and CDR3-region Arm-PCR. TCRdb re-analysed the multiplex PCR reads in MiXCR, keeping a single row per CDR3 protein. The table lists about 310,000 distinct CDR3 sequences, 15% to 20% of them singletons, with more than 35% in the top ten. Time point in this sample: newly diagnosed GD, antithyroid drugs for less than 3 months. The TCR library used RNA extracted from PBMCs. Material: peripheral blood mononuclear cells (PBMCs), obtained at new diagnosis, from a patient treated with antithyroid drugs. These receptors all stem from a female donor with Graves disease.

V gene TRBV27 combines with J gene TRBJ2-1; D is perhaps TRBD2 (8 bases). Germline values: CDR1 MNHEY, CDR2 SMNVEV (reference sequence). Trimming cost V 4 bases and J 7 bases, with 35 bases left between them. The CDR3 sequence is 21 residues long. CDR3 amino acids: CASSYHEGARYREGLENEQFF. In nucleotides, the CDR3 is TGTGCCAGCAGTTACCACGAGGGGGCGCGGTACCGGGAGGGCCTGGAGAATGAGCAGTTCTTC.

This clonotype occurred many times. This chain joins TRBV30 and TRBJ1-3; D might be TRBD1 (5 bases). This CDR3 has 14 residues. CDR1 and CDR2 from the germline V gene are GTSNPN and SVGIG (reference sequence). Trimming took 2 bases from V and 0 from J, leaving 8 bases between them. This CDR3 is CAWSIGGSGNTIYF. CDR3 in DNA: TGTGCCTGGAGTATCGGGGGCTCTGGAAACACCATATATTTT.

This clonotype was picked up many times. The chain links TRBV19 to TRBJ2-1; 11 bases agree with TRBD2. The CDR3 runs to 15 residues. V was pared by 7 bases and J by 8 bases, with 10 bases of the junction left unmatched. Germline V gene lookup returns CDR1 LNHDA and CDR2 SQIVND (reference sequence). The CDR3 here is CASTQQTSGKDEQFF. The CDR3, as DNA: TGTGCCAGTACCCAACAGACTAGCGGGAAAGATGAGCAGTTCTTC. Full variable domain (remainder filled in from reference TRBV19 and TRBJ2-1): DGGITQSPKYLFRKEGQNVTLSCEQNLNHDAMYWYRQDPGQGLRLIYYSQIVNDFQKGDIAEGYSVSREKKESFPLTVTSAQKNPTAFYLCASTQQTSGKDEQFFGPGTRLTVL.

This clonotype was detected ten times or more. V is TRBV6-1 and J is TRBJ2-7; D gene uncertain. Germline V gene lookup returns CDR1 MNHNS and CDR2 SASEGT. The CDR3 is 13 amino acids. The V and J ends lost 3 bases and 6 bases respectively, with 12 bases between them. CDR3 region: CASSDIAPGEQYF. The CDR3 region has the DNA TGTGCCAGCAGTGATATTGCGCCCGGCGAGCAGTACTTC.

This clonotype was counted ten times or more. The chain links TRBV20-1 to TRBJ2-1, with 8 nucleotides matching TRBD2. The CDR3 spans 15 residues. Looked up from germline, CDR1 is DFQATT and CDR2 is SNEGSKA (reference sequence). Germline trimming cut 0 bases from V and 7 bases from J; bases unmatched to any gene: 8. The CDR3 loop is CSAREGSGMVNEQFF. The CDR3 DNA follows: TGCAGTGCTAGAGAAGGTAGCGGGATGGTAAATGAGCAGTTCTTC.

The rearrangement joins TRBV3-1 to TRBJ2-1, with 14 bases lining up with TRBD2. The CDR3 contains 18 residues. V lost 1 base to trimming and J lost 3 bases; unmatched junction nucleotides: 5. Per germline, CDR1 LGHDT and CDR2 YNNKEL (reference sequence). CDR3 protein: CASSQGLAGGPIYNEQFF. The CDR3 coding sequence is TGTGCCAGCAGCCAAGGACTAGCGGGAGGGCCCATCTACAATGAGCAGTTCTTC.

This clonotype was seen many times. V is TRBV28 and J is TRBJ1-2; unclear D gene. Looked up from germline, CDR1 is MDHEN and CDR2 is SYDVKM. The CDR3 runs to 15 residues. Trimming stripped 3 bases from V and 4 bases from J, with 15 bases between. The CDR3 region is CASSFWEDPIYGYTF. DNA of the CDR3: TGTGCCAGCAGTTTCTGGGAAGACCCAATCTATGGCTACACCTTC.

The sample holds many counts of this clonotype. The chain combines TRBV30 with TRBJ1-1; D is ambiguous. Germline loops: CDR1 GTSNPN, CDR2 SVGIG (reference sequence). The CDR3 length is 14 residues. V lost 0 bases, J lost 0 bases, and 8 bases lay in between. The CDR3 DNA follows: TGTGCCTGGAGTGTTGACGGCATGAACACTGAAGCTTTCTTT. As protein: CAWSVDGMNTEAFF.

This sequence joins TRBV15 and TRBJ2-5, with 7 bases identical to TRBD2. Germline V gives CDR1 LNHNV, CDR2 YYDKDF (reference sequence). This CDR3 contains 12 residues. The V gene end was trimmed by 6 bases and the J gene end by 11 bases; junction bases not matched to a gene: 9. The CDR3: CATRIGTNEQYF. In DNA form, the CDR3 reads TGTGCCACCAGAATCGGGACTAATGAGCAGTACTTC.

This clonotype was recorded many times. The V and J genes are TRBV28 and TRBJ2-3, with a tentative D call TRBD2 (6 bases). Trimming stripped 6 bases from V and 4 bases from J, with 20 bases between. CDR3 length equals 16 residues. Germline-derived CDR1 and CDR2 are MDHEN and SYDVKM. CDR3 in DNA: TGTGCCAGCAGCCATTTTGGCGGGGATCAATCAGATACGCAGTATTTT. Its translation is CASSHFGGDQSDTQYF.

This clonotype was counted at least ten times. V usage is TRBV11-1 and J usage is TRBJ2-1; no clear D gene. CDR1 SGHAT and CDR2 FQDESV come from the germline V gene (reference sequence). The germline V and J ends were trimmed by 0 bases and 6 bases, with 9 bases remaining between them. The CDR3 is 14 residues long. The CDR3 reads CASSLARLSNEQFF. The CDR3 DNA reads TGTGCCAGCAGCTTAGCCCGACTTTCCAATGAGCAGTTCTTC. The whole variable domain, remainder taken from reference TRBV11-1 and TRBJ2-1, is EAEVAQSPRYKITEKSQAVAFWCDPISGHATLYWYRQILGQGPELLVQFQDESVVDDSQLPKDRFSAERLKGVDSTLKIQPAELGDSAMYLCASSLARLSNEQFFGPGTRLTVL.

This clonotype was observed a single time. V usage is TRBV6-2 or TRBV6-3 and J usage is TRBJ2-5; D is possibly TRBD2 (6 bases). Trimming shortened V by 5 bases and J by 5 bases, and 18 bases separated the two germline ends. In germline, CDR1 is MNHEY, CDR2 SVGEGT. The length of the CDR3 is 15 residues. The CDR3 region is CASSTTWRAGETQYF. The CDR3 nucleotides are TGTGCCAGCAGTACTACCTGGAGGGCCGGGGAGACCCAGTACTTC.

On this clonotype: Being one base from a much bigger clone, this may be a read error. The chain recombines TRBV5-6 with TRBJ2-7; D gene uncertain. Germline V gene data show CDR1 as SGHDT and CDR2 as YYEEEE. This CDR3 is 15 amino acids long. CDR3 region: CASSLEVRTSFEQYF. The CDR3 bases are TGTGCCAGCAGCTTGGAGGTCCGGACCTCCTTCGAGCAGTACTTC.

On this clonotype: A single base is all that separates this from a far larger clone, so a read error is likely. V is TRBV7-8 and J is TRBJ2-1; 12 nucleotides align to TRBD2. The junction had 9 bases not matched to a gene; V was cut back by 5 bases and J by 10 bases. The CDR3 totals 15 residues. Per germline, CDR1 SGHVS and CDR2 FQNEAQ. For the CDR3, the DNA is TGTGCCAGCAGCCTCCGACTAGCGGGAGTACAGGAGCAGTTCTTC. Translated, it gives CASSLRLAGVQEQFF.

This clonotype was counted at least ten times. The rearrangement links TRBV10-3 to TRBJ2-7; the D gene could be TRBD1 or TRBD2 (6 bases each). Trimming shortened V by 4 bases and J by 2 bases, and 12 bases separated the two germline ends. The CDR3 runs to 14 residues. Germline V gene lookup returns CDR1 ENHRY and CDR2 SYGVKD. The CDR3 bases are TGTGCCATCAGTGGGTCAGGGGAGGCCTACGAGCAGTACTTC. Translating gives CAISGSGEAYEQYF.

This CDR3 is CASQVTGANQPQHF. The DNA for the CDR3 is TGTGCCAGTCAAGTGACAGGAGCCAATCAGCCCCAGCATTTT. The chain is built from TRBV19 and TRBJ1-5; D perhaps matches TRBD1 (6 bases). Trimming pared 8 bases from V and 3 bases from J, leaving 14 bases between. The germline V gene encodes CDR1 LNHDA and CDR2 SQIVND (reference sequence). CDR3 length: 14 amino acids.

The CDR3 spells CASSLPGGDTEAFF. The CDR3 DNA follows: TGTGCCAGCAGTTTACCAGGGGGCGACACTGAAGCTTTCTTT. The gene calls are TRBV28 and TRBJ1-1; 8 nucleotides match TRBD1. The CDR3 extends over 14 amino acids. Germline-derived CDR1 and CDR2 are MDHEN and SYDVKM. V was pared by 2 bases and J by 3 bases, with 2 bases of the junction left unmatched.

Remarks on this clonotype: A much larger clone lies one base from this, so it may be a read error. This rearrangement joins TRBV6-2 or TRBV6-3 to TRBJ2-7; tentative D call: TRBD1 (5 bases). Trimming stripped 5 bases from V and 3 bases from J, with 17 bases between. The CDR3 totals 15 residues. CDR1 and CDR2 (germline): MNHEY, SVGEGT. This chain's CDR3 is CASSRGAGPLYEQYF. The CDR3, as DNA: TGTGCCAGCAGTCGTGGGGCAGGGCCTCTCTACGAGCAGTACTTC.

The sample holds many counts of this clonotype. The genes are TRBV2 and TRBJ1-2; 8 bases are shared with TRBD1. The V gene end was trimmed by 6 bases and the J gene end by 8 bases; junction bases not matched to a gene: 5. Per the germline V gene, CDR1 is SNHLY and CDR2 is FYNNEI. This CDR3 contains 12 residues. As DNA, the CDR3 is TGTGCCAGCAGCGCGGACAGGGCAGGCTACACCTTC. This sequence encodes CASSADRAGYTF. Full variable domain (remainder filled in from reference TRBV2 and TRBJ1-2): EPEVTQTPSHQVTQMGQEVILRCVPISNHLYFYWYRQILGQKVEFLVSFYNNEISEKSEIFDDQFSVERPDGSNFTLKIRSTKLEDSAMYFCASSADRAGYTFGSGTRLTVV.

This clonotype was picked up one time. A much larger clone lies one base from this, so it may be a read error. Written as DNA, the CDR3 is TGTGCCAGCAGCCCGGGTCTCCGGGACAGGATCCACAATGAGCAGTTCTTC. Translated, it gives CASSPGLRDRIHNEQFF. This rearrangement joins TRBV11-3 to TRBJ2-1; 8 nucleotides align to TRBD1. The junction had 14 bases not matched to a gene; V was cut back by 5 bases and J by 5 bases. Looked up from germline, CDR1 is SGHNT and CDR2 is YENEEA. This CDR3 is 17 amino acids long.

At least ten counts were recorded for this clonotype. The V call is TRBV24-1, the J call TRBJ2-1, with D unresolved. CDR3 length equals 12 residues. Trimming removed 3 bases from V and 13 bases from J, with 12 bases in between. Germline CDR1 KGHDR, CDR2 SFDVKD. Here the CDR3 DNA reads TGTGCCACCAGTGATGCTGACACCAACCAGTTCTTC. Translated, it gives CATSDADTNQFF.

This clonotype showed up many times. The genes are TRBV12-3 or TRBV12-4 and TRBJ1-1, with D possibly being TRBD1 (6 bases). The ends were cut back, 3 bases at V and 11 bases at J, with 19 bases in the middle. The length of the CDR3 is 14 residues. The CDR3 here is CASSLDPGAGWAFF. The DNA of the CDR3 is TGTGCCAGCAGTTTGGATCCGGGGGCGGGTTGGGCTTTCTTT.

This clonotype came up many times. The chain is built from TRBV6-1 and TRBJ2-1; TRBD2 aligns across 8 bases. Germline trimming cut 6 bases from V and 3 bases from J; bases unmatched to any gene: 13. The CDR3 contains 17 residues. Germline V CDR1 and CDR2: MNHNS, SASEGT. Here the CDR3 reads CASRLDLRTSHYNEQFF. The CDR3, as DNA: TGTGCCAGCAGGTTAGACCTCCGGACTAGCCACTACAATGAGCAGTTCTTC.

V and J are TRBV28 and TRBJ2-3; the match to TRBD1 covers 11 bases. The V gene's germline CDR1 is MDHEN and CDR2 SYDVKM. The J segment lost 6 bases and the V segment lost 6 bases, leaving 2 bases of the junction unmatched. The CDR3 is 13 residues long. The CDR3 region has the DNA TGTGCCAGCAGATGGGACAGGGGGGATACGCAGTATTTT. Its translation is CASRWDRGDTQYF.

This clonotype was picked up many times. The chain links TRBV5-1 to TRBJ2-2, with 10 nucleotides matching TRBD2. CDR3 size: 15 residues. Germline loops: CDR1 SGHRS, CDR2 YFSETQ. Germline trimming cut 6 bases from V and 5 bases from J; bases unmatched to any gene: 7. The CDR3 is CASISGRARTGELFF. As DNA, the CDR3 is TGCGCCAGCATCAGCGGGAGGGCGAGAACCGGGGAGCTGTTTTTT.